Detailed here is one T cell receptor beta chain. What it recognizes is unknown. Individuals with alopecia areata gave both lesional scalp punch biopsies and peripheral blood for collection. The sample originates from a study of CD8+ T cells in alopecia areata. Study summary: Each day, treated patients took oral tofacitinib twice, at 5 to 10 mg per dose. Once tofacitinib had been taken for 6 to 18 months, 6 months off drug followed. Study-level points and caveats: Relative to normal scalp, lesional scalp, especially alopecia totalis/universalis, showed higher clonality.

RNA was isolated and reverse transcribed to cDNA, the sequencing template. TCRdb keeps only in-frame clones here, not all; method: immunoSEQ multiplex PCR. The sample has 120,000 or so clones, less than 45% seen once. Germline-derived CDR1 and CDR2 are MGHRA and YSYEKL. The CDR3 runs to 16 residues. V lost 2 bases to trimming and J lost 4 bases; unmatched junction nucleotides: 4. The chain is built from TRBV4-1 and TRBJ2-3; TRBD2 aligns across 12 bases. This sequence was found in a human donor with alopecia areata. Sequencing used CD4+ T cells sorted from blood. The DNA for the CDR3 is TGCGCCAGCAGCCAACTGACTAGCGGGAGCGCAGATACGCAGTATTTT. Protein sequence: CASSQLTSGSADTQYF.